The present TCR beta chain was sequenced within a study of cytomegalovirus exposure and HLA in healthy donors. The CDR3 spans 13 residues. Trimming cost V 3 bases and J 3 bases, with 8 bases left between them. Germline V lookup: CDR1 MNHEY, CDR2 SMNVEV (reference sequence). Regarding the study as a whole: Many donors shared some public TCRs, even though most TCR sequences were rare.

The PCR employed 60 Vbeta primers together with 13 Jbeta primers. Clones were read by immunoSEQ multiplex PCR, and TCRdb kept only the in-frame ones, dropping some. The listing contains about 130,000 clones. As concerns this clone: Its target is unknown.

What was sequenced was PBMCs. This chain joins TRBV27 and TRBJ1-1; D gene ambiguous. The sequence was obtained from a woman aged 55-70 years in good health and CMV-seronegative. The CDR3 bases are TGTGCCAGCAGTTTTAGTATTTACACTGAAGCTTTCTTT. It specifies CASSFSIYTEAFF.